The 25 T cell receptor beta chains given below trace back to one sample, sequenced in a study of shared clonotypes between healthy human individuals. Profiling relied on immunoSEQ multiplex PCR, and the TCRdb table lists in-frame clones only, not all of them. The sample consists of millions of clones, over 85% of them appearing once. Specimen: naive CD4+ T cells sorted from blood. Subset described: CD45RA+ positively selected. Source of these receptors: a man aged 18 to 35 in good health.

V and J are TRBV6-1 and TRBJ1-2; D is perhaps TRBD1 (6 bases). Germline lookup yields CDR1 MNHNS and CDR2 SASEGT. The V gene lost 2 bases and the J gene lost 4 bases, with 11 bases spanning the gap. The CDR3 length is 14 residues. CDR3: CASSEWGASYGYTF. The CDR3 DNA is TGTGCCAGCAGTGAATGGGGGGCGAGCTATGGCTACACCTTC.

The genes are TRBV7-9 and TRBJ2-5; 12 positions match TRBD2. V shed 4 bases, J shed 3 bases, and the junction held 3 bases outside the gene matches. The CDR3 is made up of 15 amino acids. CDR1 is SEHNR, CDR2 FQNEAQ, per germline (reference sequence). CDR3 sequence (DNA): TGTGCCAGCAGCTCCCTAGCGGGGGGGAAAGAGACCCAGTACTTC. This gives the protein CASSSLAGGKETQYF.

J is TRBJ1-5 and V is TRBV11-2, with 10 bases that match TRBD1. The CDR3 totals 13 residues. V gave up 4 bases and J gave up 10 bases; unmatched junction bases: 4. Germline CDR1 and CDR2: SGHAT and FQNNGV. Here the CDR3 reads CASSWDRGEPQHF. The CDR3, as DNA: TGTGCCAGCAGCTGGGACAGGGGAGAACCCCAGCATTTT.

This clone was observed once. The sample contains more than one DNA sequence encoding this CDR3. The rearrangement joins TRBV4-2 to TRBJ2-7; D perhaps matches TRBD2 (5 bases). Germline CDR1 and CDR2: LGHNA and YNFKEQ. The CDR3 is 18 amino acids. With 1 base removed from V and 0 bases from J, the gap between germline ends came to 19 bases. CDR3 region: CASSQGSGGATSSYEQYF. The CDR3 DNA reads as TGTGCCAGCAGCCAAGGGTCAGGAGGCGCGACGAGCTCCTACGAGCAGTACTTC.

J is TRBJ2-1 and V is TRBV7-3; a weak D match, TRBD2 (5 bases). The CDR3 has 12 amino acids. Germline CDR1 and CDR2: SGHTA and FQGTGA. V gave up 1 base and J gave up 8 bases, with 6 bases separating them. In DNA form, the CDR3 reads TGTGCCAGCAGCTTAAACGGGGATGAGCAGTTCTTC. It translates to CASSLNGDEQFF.

V gene TRBV2 combines with J gene TRBJ1-4, with D perhaps matching TRBD1 (6 bases). This CDR3 comprises 14 residues. V was trimmed by 8 bases and J by 7 bases, leaving 17 bases between them. CDR1 is SNHLY, CDR2 FYNNEI, per germline. Written as DNA, the CDR3 is TGTGCCAGCTACCAGGGGACTTGGGGTGAAAAACTGTTTTTT. It specifies CASYQGTWGEKLFF.

The rearrangement uses TRBV9 and TRBJ2-2; D is unresolved. The germline V and J ends were trimmed by 4 bases and 4 bases, with 5 bases remaining between them. CDR3 length: 12 amino acids. CDR1 and CDR2 (germline): SGDLS, YYNGEE. The CDR3 spells CASSFLTGELFF. The CDR3 DNA is TGTGCCAGCAGCTTTCTCACCGGGGAGCTGTTTTTT.

This clone was recorded once. This chain uses TRBV19 with TRBJ2-7; TRBD1 matches 7 bases. Germline CDR1 and CDR2: LNHDA and SQIVND (reference sequence). Germline trimming cut 4 bases from V and 6 bases from J; bases unmatched to any gene: 21. The CDR3 length is 18 residues. The CDR3 here is CASSTWKGGYPGASEQYF. The CDR3 coding sequence is TGTGCCAGTAGTACATGGAAAGGGGGCTACCCCGGAGCTAGCGAGCAGTACTTC.

V usage is TRBV6-5 and J usage is TRBJ2-3; D unresolved. The length of the CDR3 is 16 residues. CDR1 MNHEY and CDR2 SVGAGI come from the germline V gene. Between the trimmed V and J ends, which lost 0 bases and 1 base, there was a span of 11 bases. The CDR3 DNA is TGTGCCAGCAGTTACTCGGATAGCCTGGGCACAGATACGCAGTATTTT. Encoded protein: CASSYSDSLGTDTQYF.

The rearrangement links TRBV2 to TRBJ1-5; 9 nucleotides agree with TRBD1. V lost 6 bases to trimming and J lost 6 bases; unmatched junction nucleotides: 9. This CDR3 spans 15 amino acids. The germline V gene has CDR1 SNHLY and CDR2 FYNNEI. CDR3 coding DNA: TGTGCCAGCAGACAGGGGGCGGGTAGTGCTCAGCCCCAGCATTTT. Amino acid sequence: CASRQGAGSAQPQHF.

V gene TRBV14 combines with J gene TRBJ1-4, with D uncertain. CDR3 length: 16 residues. The germline CDR1 and CDR2 sequences are SGHDN and FVKESK. V was clipped by 4 bases and J by 4 bases, with 16 bases between them. The CDR3 protein is CASSPIRTGFNEKLFF. CDR3 nucleotide sequence: TGTGCCAGCAGCCCCATCCGGACGGGCTTTAATGAAAAACTGTTTTTT.

The V gene is TRBV10-3, the J gene TRBJ1-3; D not resolved. Germline assignment: CDR1 ENHRY and CDR2 SYGVKD. The V gene lost 0 bases and the J gene lost 4 bases, with 13 bases spanning the gap. The CDR3 contains 16 residues. This CDR3 is CAISESAGRTGNTIYF. The CDR3 DNA sequence: TGTGCCATCAGTGAGTCTGCAGGACGAACGGGAAACACCATATATTTT.

The genes are TRBV4-3 and TRBJ2-5; 7 positions agree with TRBD1. This CDR3 is 13 amino acids long. V dropped 6 bases and J dropped 4; count of bases not matched to a gene: 5. Germline lookup yields CDR1 LGHNA and CDR2 YSLEER. The CDR3 protein is CASRLTGTETQYF. CDR3 nucleotides: TGCGCCAGCAGATTGACAGGGACAGAGACCCAGTACTTC.

This chain connects TRBV11-1 to TRBJ1-4; TRBD1 might be the D (6 bases). Germline V lookup: CDR1 SGHAT, CDR2 FQDESV (reference sequence). V shed 3 bases and J shed 1 base, with 9 bases lying between them. The CDR3 has 15 amino acids. The chain's CDR3 is CASSFSTGTNEKLFF. The CDR3 nucleotides read TGTGCCAGCAGCTTTTCGACAGGAACTAATGAAAAACTGTTTTTT.

The chain combines TRBV18 with TRBJ2-1; D is ambiguous. V was cut by 3 bases and J by 7 bases, with 13 bases left in between. Germline loops: CDR1 KGHSH, CDR2 LQKENI. This CDR3 contains 14 residues. The CDR3 DNA is TGTGCCAGCTCACCTACTCCGGAGACAAATGAGCAGTTCTTC. Its protein product is CASSPTPETNEQFF. The variable domain in full, completed from reference TRBV18 and TRBJ2-1, reads NAGVMQNPRHLVRRRGQEARLRCSPMKGHSHVYWYRQLPEEGLKFMVYLQKENIIDESGMPKERFSAEFPKEGPSILRIQQVVRGDSAAYFCASSPTPETNEQFFGPGTRLTVL.

The rearrangement uses TRBV6-5 and TRBJ2-3; TRBD1 is a possible D gene (5 bases). With 2 bases removed from V and 15 bases from J, the gap between germline ends came to 24 bases. This CDR3 region has 15 residues. CDR1 is MNHEY and CDR2 is SVGAGI in the germline V gene. Here the CDR3 DNA reads TGTGCCAGCAGTTACAACGGTCAGGGCTCCACCAGCCCCTATTTT. Translated, it gives CASSYNGQGSTSPYF.

Worth noting for this clone: The junction and the germline gene differ at one end; a read error may be behind it. This chain connects TRBV7-7 to TRBJ2-1; 11 positions agree with TRBD2. The CDR3 totals 14 residues. Germline CDR1 is SSHAT and CDR2 is FNYEAQ (reference sequence). In nucleotides, the CDR3 is TGTGCTAGCAGCCTCGGGACTAGCGGCAATGAGCAGTTCTTC. It specifies CASSLGTSGNEQFF.

V and J are TRBV19 and TRBJ2-3; D is perhaps TRBD1 or TRBD2 (5 bases each). Germline CDR1 reads LNHDA; CDR2 reads SQIVND (reference sequence). Trimming removed 4 bases at V and 11 bases at J, with 19 bases between. The CDR3 contains 14 residues. CDR3 sequence (DNA): TGTGCCAGTAGTAGAGACCCGGGGCTACGGGGGCAGTATTTT. Its translation is CASSRDPGLRGQYF.

The chain joins TRBV25-1 to TRBJ2-7; the D is unclear. Germline V gives CDR1 MGHDK, CDR2 SYGVNS. CDR3 size: 8 residues. This CDR3 reads CVECEQYF. The CDR3 nucleotides are TGTGTAGAATGCGAGCAGTACTTC.

The chain joins TRBV7-8 to TRBJ2-1; TRBD2 matches 12 bases. Germline assignment: CDR1 SGHVS and CDR2 FQNEAQ. V trimming: 1 base; J trimming: 3 bases; junction bases outside the gene matches: 10. This CDR3 comprises 19 residues. CDR3 in DNA: TGTGCCAGCAGCTTAGTAAGGGCTAGCGGGGGGGTGGTCTACAATGAGCAGTTCTTC. Protein sequence: CASSLVRASGGVVYNEQFF.

V and J are TRBV6-5 and TRBJ2-5; D gene ambiguous. The germline gives CDR1 MNHEY, CDR2 SVGAGI. This CDR3 spans 11 amino acids. The ends were cut back, 5 bases at V and 7 bases at J, with 8 bases in the middle. For the CDR3, the DNA is TGTGCCAGCAGTCGAAAAGGGACCCAGTACTTC. Translated, it gives CASSRKGTQYF.

V usage is TRBV6-5 and J usage is TRBJ1-1; D is unclear. CDR1 is MNHEY and CDR2 is SVGAGI in the germline V gene. The V end lost 0 bases, the J end lost 11 bases, and 13 bases lay between the germline ends. CDR3 length: 13 amino acids. As DNA, the CDR3 is TGTGCCAGCAGTTACTCCCCCGAAAGGGAGGCTTTCTTT. This gives the protein CASSYSPEREAFF.

Comments on this clone: The same CDR3 can be traced to other DNA sequences in this sample. This chain connects TRBV19 to TRBJ2-3; D uncertain. CDR1 and CDR2 from the germline V gene are LNHDA and SQIVND (reference sequence). V was pared by 1 base and J by 6 bases, with 2 bases between. This CDR3 region has 11 residues. CDR3 nucleotides: TGTGCCAGTAGTATAGGTGATACGCAGTATTTT. Translating it yields CASSIGDTQYF. Drawing the rest from reference TRBV19 and TRBJ2-3, the complete variable domain is DGGITQSPKYLFRKEGQNVTLSCEQNLNHDAMYWYRQDPGQGLRLIYYSQIVNDFQKGDIAEGYSVSREKKESFPLTVTSAQKNPTAFYLCASSIGDTQYFGPGTRLTVL.

V usage is TRBV5-1 and J usage is TRBJ1-1; D gene uncertain. Germline V lookup: CDR1 SGHRS, CDR2 YFSETQ. V was clipped by 7 bases and J by 4 bases, with 20 bases between them. This CDR3 is built from 15 residues. CDR3 residues: CASAFSAGGSTEAFF. The DNA of the CDR3 is TGCGCCAGCGCCTTCTCCGCAGGAGGGAGCACTGAAGCTTTCTTT.

The J gene is TRBJ2-3, the V gene TRBV11-2; the D gene is possibly TRBD2 (5 bases). Germline CDR1 SGHAT, CDR2 FQNNGV. V lost 3 bases to trimming and J lost 1 base, with 11 bases between them. The CDR3 is 15 amino acids. The CDR3 DNA sequence: TGTGCCAGCAGCTTTTCCTACGGGGGCACAGATACGCAGTATTTT. Encoded protein: CASSFSYGGTDTQYF.